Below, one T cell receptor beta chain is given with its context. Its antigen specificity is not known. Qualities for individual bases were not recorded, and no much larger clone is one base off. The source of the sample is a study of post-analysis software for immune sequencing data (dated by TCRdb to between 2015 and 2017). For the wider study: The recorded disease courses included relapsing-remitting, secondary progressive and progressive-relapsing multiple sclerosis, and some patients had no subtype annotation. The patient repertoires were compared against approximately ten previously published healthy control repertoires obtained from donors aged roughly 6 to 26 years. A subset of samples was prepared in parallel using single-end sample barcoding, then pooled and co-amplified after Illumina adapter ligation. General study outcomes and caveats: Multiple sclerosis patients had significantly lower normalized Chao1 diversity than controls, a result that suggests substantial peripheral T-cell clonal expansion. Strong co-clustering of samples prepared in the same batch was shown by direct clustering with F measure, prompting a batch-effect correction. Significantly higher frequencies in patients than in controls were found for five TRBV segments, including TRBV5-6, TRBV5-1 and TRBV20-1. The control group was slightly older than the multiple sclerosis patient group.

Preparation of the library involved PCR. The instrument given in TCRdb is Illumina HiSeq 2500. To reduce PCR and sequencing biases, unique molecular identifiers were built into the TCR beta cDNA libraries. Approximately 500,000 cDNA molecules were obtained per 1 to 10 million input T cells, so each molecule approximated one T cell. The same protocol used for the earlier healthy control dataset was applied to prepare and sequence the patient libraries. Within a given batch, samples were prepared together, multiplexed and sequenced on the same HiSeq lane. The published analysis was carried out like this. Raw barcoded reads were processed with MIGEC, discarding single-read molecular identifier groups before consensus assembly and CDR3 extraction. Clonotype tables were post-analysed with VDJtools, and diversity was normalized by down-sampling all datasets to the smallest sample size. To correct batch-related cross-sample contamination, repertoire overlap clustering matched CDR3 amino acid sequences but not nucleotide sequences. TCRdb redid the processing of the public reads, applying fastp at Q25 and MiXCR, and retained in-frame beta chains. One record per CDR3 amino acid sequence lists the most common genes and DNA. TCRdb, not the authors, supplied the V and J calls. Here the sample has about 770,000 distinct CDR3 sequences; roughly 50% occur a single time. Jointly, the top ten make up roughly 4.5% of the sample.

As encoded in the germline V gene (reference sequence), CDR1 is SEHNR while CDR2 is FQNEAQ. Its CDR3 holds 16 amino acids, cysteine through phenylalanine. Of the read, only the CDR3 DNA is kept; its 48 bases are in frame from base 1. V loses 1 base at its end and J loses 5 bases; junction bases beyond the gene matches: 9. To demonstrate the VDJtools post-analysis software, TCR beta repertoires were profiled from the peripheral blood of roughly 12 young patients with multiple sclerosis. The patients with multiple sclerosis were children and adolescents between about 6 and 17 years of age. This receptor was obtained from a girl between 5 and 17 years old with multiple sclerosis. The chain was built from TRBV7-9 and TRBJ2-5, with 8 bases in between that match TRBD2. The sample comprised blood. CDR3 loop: CASSLGTGGLMETQYF. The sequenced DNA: TGTGCCAGCAGCTTAGGGACGGGAGGGTTAATGGAGACCCAGTACTTC.